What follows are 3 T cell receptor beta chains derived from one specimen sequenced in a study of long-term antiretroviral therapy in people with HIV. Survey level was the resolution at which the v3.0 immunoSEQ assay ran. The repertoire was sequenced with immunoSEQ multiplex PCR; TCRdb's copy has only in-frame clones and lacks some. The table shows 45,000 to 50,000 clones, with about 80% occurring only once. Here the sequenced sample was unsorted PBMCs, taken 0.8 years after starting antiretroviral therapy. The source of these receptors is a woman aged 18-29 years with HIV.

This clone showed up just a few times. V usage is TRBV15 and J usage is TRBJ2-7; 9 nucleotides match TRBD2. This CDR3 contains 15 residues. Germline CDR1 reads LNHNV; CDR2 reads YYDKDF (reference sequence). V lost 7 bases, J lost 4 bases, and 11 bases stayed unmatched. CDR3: CATTPGAGGPYEQYF. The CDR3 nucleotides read TGTGCCACCACCCCCGGGGCGGGAGGGCCTTACGAGCAGTACTTC.

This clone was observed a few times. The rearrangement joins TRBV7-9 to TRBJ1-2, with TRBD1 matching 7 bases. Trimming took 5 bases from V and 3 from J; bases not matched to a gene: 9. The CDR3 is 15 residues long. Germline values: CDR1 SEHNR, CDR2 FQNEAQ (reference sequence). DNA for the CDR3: TGTGCCAGCAGCGAGTCAACAGGGGAGGACTATGGCTACACCTTC. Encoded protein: CASSESTGEDYGYTF.

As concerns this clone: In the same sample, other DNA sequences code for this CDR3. CDR3 loop: CSVERADRGAYEQYF. CDR3 DNA: TGCAGCGTTGAAAGGGCTGACAGGGGAGCTTACGAGCAGTACTTC. The chain uses TRBV29-1 and TRBJ2-7, with 8 bases matching TRBD1. The V gene's germline CDR1 is SQVTM and CDR2 ANQGSEA. V dropped 2 bases and J dropped 4; count of bases not matched to a gene: 10. This CDR3 is 15 amino acids long.